Shown below are 23 T cell receptor beta chains from a single sample sequenced in a study of shared clonotypes between healthy human individuals. The repertoire was sequenced with immunoSEQ multiplex PCR; TCRdb's copy has only in-frame clones and lacks some. Here the sample spans some 740,000 clones, 80% to 95% being singletons. Naive CD8 cells were CD45RO-negative, positively selected for CCR7, excluding terminally differentiated effector memory CD45RA+ cells. The sequencing input was naive CD8+ T cells sorted from blood. Receptors originate from a man younger than 40 in good health.

The CDR3 reads CSADEDTEAFF. For the CDR3, the DNA is TGCAGTGCCGATGAGGACACTGAAGCTTTCTTT. The V gene is TRBV20-1, the J gene TRBJ1-1; no clear D gene. Germline loops: CDR1 DFQATT, CDR2 SNEGSKA (reference sequence). Trimming pared 6 bases from V and 3 bases from J, leaving 8 bases between. This CDR3 has 11 residues.

The gene calls are TRBV5-5 and TRBJ2-2; 9 bases are a match to TRBD1. This CDR3 region has 15 residues. The V segment lost 3 bases and the J segment 7 bases; nucleotides outside the gene matches: 7. The germline V gene has CDR1 SGHKS and CDR2 YYEKEE (reference sequence). CDR3 bases: TGTGCCAGCAGCTCCCCGGGACAGGGCGACGGGGAGCTGTTTTTT. It is translated as CASSSPGQGDGELFF.

V is TRBV27 and J is TRBJ2-7, with 9 bases identical to TRBD1. Germline-derived CDR1 and CDR2 are MNHEY and SMNVEV (reference sequence). Unmatched junction bases numbered 3, after V lost 6 bases and J lost 0 bases. The CDR3 consists of 14 residues. In DNA form, the CDR3 reads TGTGCCAGCAGGCTACAGGGGGCCTCCTACGAGCAGTACTTC. Translating it yields CASRLQGASYEQYF.

The chain links TRBV15 to TRBJ2-1; 8 positions match TRBD2. CDR3 length: 15 amino acids. The germline CDR1 and CDR2 sequences are LNHNV and YYDKDF (reference sequence). V was clipped by 4 bases and J by 4 bases; unmatched bases: 6. CDR3 nucleotide sequence: TGTGCCACCAGCATGGGCACTAGCGGATACAATGAGCAGTTCTTC. As protein: CATSMGTSGYNEQFF.

The chain links TRBV4-1 to TRBJ2-5; 11 nucleotides line up with TRBD2. Per germline, CDR1 MGHRA and CDR2 YSYEKL. The CDR3 is made up of 16 amino acids. V lost 4 bases and J lost 1; bases outside the gene matches: 5. In DNA, the CDR3 is TGCGCCAGCAGCCCCGGGACTAGCGGAGGCCAAGAGACCCAGTACTTC. Amino acid sequence: CASSPGTSGGQETQYF.

The V gene is TRBV6-1, the J gene TRBJ2-7; no clear D. V was cut by 6 bases and J by 0 bases, with 12 bases left in between. The CDR3 runs 14 residues. In germline, CDR1 is MNHNS, CDR2 SASEGT. The CDR3 reads CASSYRPGSYEQYF. The CDR3, as DNA: TGTGCCAGCAGCTACAGACCGGGCTCCTACGAGCAGTACTTC.

The chain couples TRBV6-6 to TRBJ2-7; 7 nucleotides agree with TRBD1. Germline trimming cut 6 bases from V and 0 bases from J; bases unmatched to any gene: 2. CDR3 length: 13 amino acids. Looked up from germline, CDR1 is MNHNY and CDR2 is SVGAGI (reference sequence). The CDR3 region has the DNA TGTGCCAGCAGGGACAGGAGCTCCTACGAGCAGTACTTC. It codes for CASRDRSSYEQYF.

This clone showed up just once. This chain joins TRBV29-1 and TRBJ1-1, with D possibly TRBD1 on 5 matching bases. The CDR3 totals 14 residues. Trimming took off 7 bases at V and 4 bases at J, with 19 bases between the two ends. CDR1 and CDR2 (germline): SQVTM, ANQGSEA. The CDR3 spells CSGSFSGRVTEAFF. DNA for the CDR3: TGCAGCGGCTCCTTTTCAGGGCGAGTCACTGAAGCTTTCTTT.

The sample holds one count of this clone. The rearrangement links TRBV2 to TRBJ2-5, with D perhaps being TRBD1 or TRBD2 (5 bases each). CDR3 length equals 15 residues. The germline gives CDR1 SNHLY, CDR2 FYNNEI. V shed 0 bases and J shed 3 bases, with 11 bases lying between them. For the CDR3, the DNA is TGTGCCAGCAGTGAAGCGGGGACGGGCAAAGAGACCCAGTACTTC. It is translated as CASSEAGTGKETQYF.

This chain uses TRBV5-4 with TRBJ1-2, with D unresolved. V lost 1 base and J lost 4, with 11 bases in between. CDR3 size: 14 residues. Germline lookup yields CDR1 SGHNT and CDR2 YYREEE (reference sequence). The CDR3 DNA sequence: TGTGCCAGCAGCTTGCCGGCGGACGCCTATGGCTACACCTTC. Its translation: CASSLPADAYGYTF.

The CDR3 protein is CARSRTETLNYGYTF. In DNA form, the CDR3 reads TGTGCCAGATCCCGGACAGAGACTCTTAACTATGGCTACACCTTC. The chain couples TRBV7-5 to TRBJ1-2; the DNA was not compared with TRBD1, the D call given in the table. TRBV7-5 constitutes a pseudogene. The CDR3 consists of 15 residues.

V is TRBV5-6 and J is TRBJ2-7; possibly TRBD1 or TRBD2 for D (5 bases each). V was clipped by 0 bases and J by 6 bases, with 7 bases between them. Germline values: CDR1 SGHDT, CDR2 YYEEEE. The CDR3 totals 12 residues. The CDR3 loop is CASSLGGSEQYF. CDR3 bases: TGTGCCAGCAGCTTGGGGGGGAGCGAGCAGTACTTC.

This clone came up once. The chain uses TRBV30 and TRBJ2-1; either TRBD1 or TRBD2 may fit D (5 bases each). The V gene lost 2 bases and the J gene lost 13 bases, with 18 bases spanning the gap. The CDR3 is made up of 13 amino acids. Germline CDR1 reads GTSNPN; CDR2 reads SVGIG (reference sequence). CDR3 nucleotides: TGTGCCTGGAGTTCGGGACGTCAGCCCTTACAGTTCTTC. Translating it yields CAWSSGRQPLQFF.

In this sample, this clone turned up once. The V and J genes are TRBV28 and TRBJ1-1, with TRBD1 matching 9 bases. In germline, CDR1 is MDHEN, CDR2 SYDVKM. The CDR3 is made up of 16 amino acids. V lost 3 bases and J lost 6; bases outside the gene matches: 11. In nucleotides, the CDR3 is TGTGCCAGCAGTTTCCGCCTCGGACAGGGGATGGCTGAAGCTTTCTTT. Translating gives CASSFRLGQGMAEAFF.

This clone was seen repeatedly, ten times or more. The chain joins TRBV6-4 to TRBJ1-1; the D is unclear. V shed 4 bases and J shed 1 base, with 7 bases lying between them. CDR3 length: 13 amino acids. Germline loops: CDR1 MRHNA, CDR2 SNTAGT. The CDR3 DNA sequence: TGTGCCAGCAGTGTCGCCCAGAACACTGAAGCTTTCTTT. It codes for CASSVAQNTEAFF.

The V call is TRBV29-1, the J call TRBJ2-7; D may be TRBD1 (7 bases). CDR3 size: 14 residues. Trimming removed 5 bases at V and 3 bases at J, with 17 bases between. CDR1 SQVTM and CDR2 ANQGSEA come from the germline V gene. The CDR3 DNA follows: TGCAGCGTTTCAGGGGGGCGGATCGGCTACGAGCAGTACTTC. Residues: CSVSGGRIGYEQYF.

The chain combines TRBV19 with TRBJ2-1; the match to TRBD2 covers 9 bases. The CDR3 is 14 amino acids. The V gene end was trimmed by 10 bases and the J gene end by 6 bases; junction bases not matched to a gene: 10. CDR1 and CDR2 (germline): LNHDA, SQIVND (reference sequence). The CDR3 sequence: CATLAGALGNEQFF. DNA for the CDR3: TGTGCCACTTTAGCGGGAGCCTTGGGCAATGAGCAGTTCTTC.

A remark on this clone: This specimen includes other DNA sequences encoding the same CDR3. The chain couples TRBV27 to TRBJ2-3; 9 nucleotides line up with TRBD1. The CDR3 sequence is 15 residues long. V lost 5 bases, J lost 2 bases, and 5 bases stayed unmatched. In germline, CDR1 is MNHEY, CDR2 SMNVEV (reference sequence). CDR3 nucleotide sequence: TGTGCCAGCAGTCCCCGGGACAGGGCCACAGATACGCAGTATTTT. Its translation: CASSPRDRATDTQYF.

This clone has a single count. In nucleotides, the CDR3 is TGCGCCAGCAGCTTGGTGCTAGCGGACAATGAGCAGTTCTTC. Translated, it gives CASSLVLADNEQFF. This chain connects TRBV5-1 to TRBJ2-1; 7 bases fit TRBD2. There are 14 residues in the CDR3. J gave up 5 bases and V 0 bases, and 2 bases lay outside the gene matches. The germline CDR1 and CDR2 sequences are SGHRS and YFSETQ.

With regard to this clone: A read error is possible here, since a much larger clone lies one base away. The V gene is TRBV28, the J gene TRBJ2-1; the D is unclear. This CDR3 spans 12 amino acids. V lost 6 bases to trimming and J lost 3 bases, with 6 bases between them. The germline V gene encodes CDR1 MDHEN and CDR2 SYDVKM. In nucleotides, the CDR3 is TGTGCCAGCAGCCCCAACTACAATGAGCAGTTCTTC. Protein product: CASSPNYNEQFF.

This chain connects TRBV19 to TRBJ1-5; 10 positions agree with TRBD1. The CDR3 is made up of 18 amino acids. Germline V gene data show CDR1 as LNHDA and CDR2 as SQIVND (reference sequence). V shed 4 bases, J shed 0 bases, and the junction held 9 bases outside the gene matches. The CDR3 DNA reads TGTGCCAGTAGTAAGCTTGGGACAGGGGACTATAGCAATCAGCCCCAGCATTTT. Translation: CASSKLGTGDYSNQPQHF. Together with reference TRBV19 and TRBJ1-5, the CDR3 gives the full variable domain: DGGITQSPKYLFRKEGQNVTLSCEQNLNHDAMYWYRQDPGQGLRLIYYSQIVNDFQKGDIAEGYSVSREKKESFPLTVTSAQKNPTAFYLCASSKLGTGDYSNQPQHFGDGTRLSIL.

This chain links TRBV5-1 with TRBJ2-1; TRBD2 agrees at 7 bases. CDR1 SGHRS and CDR2 YFSETQ come from the germline V gene. The ends lost 7 bases at V and 5 bases at J; junction bases unmatched: 9. CDR3 length: 14 residues. The CDR3 loop reads CASSAGSGDNEQFF. In DNA, the CDR3 is TGCGCCAGCTCAGCGGGATCCGGGGACAATGAGCAGTTCTTC.

The rearrangement joins TRBV7-9 to TRBJ2-7, with TRBD1 matching 10 bases. V lost 11 bases to trimming and J lost 3 bases; unmatched junction nucleotides: 10. Germline V gives CDR1 SEHNR, CDR2 FQNEAQ (reference sequence). This CDR3 is 14 amino acids long. CDR3 bases: TGTGCCGCCGGGGGGACAGGGGCCGTCTACGAGCAGTACTTC. Protein product: CAAGGTGAVYEQYF.